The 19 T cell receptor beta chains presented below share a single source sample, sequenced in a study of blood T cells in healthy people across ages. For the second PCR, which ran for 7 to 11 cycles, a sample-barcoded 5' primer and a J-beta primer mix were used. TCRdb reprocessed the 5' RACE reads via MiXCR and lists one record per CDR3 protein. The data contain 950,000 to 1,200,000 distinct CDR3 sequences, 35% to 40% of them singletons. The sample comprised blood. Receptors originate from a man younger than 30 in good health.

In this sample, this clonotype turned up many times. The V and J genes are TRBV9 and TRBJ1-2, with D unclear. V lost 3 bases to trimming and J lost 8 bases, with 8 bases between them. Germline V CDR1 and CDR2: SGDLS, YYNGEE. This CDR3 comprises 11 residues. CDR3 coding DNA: TGTGCCAGCAGCGGATTTGGAGGCTACACCTTC. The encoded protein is CASSGFGGYTF.

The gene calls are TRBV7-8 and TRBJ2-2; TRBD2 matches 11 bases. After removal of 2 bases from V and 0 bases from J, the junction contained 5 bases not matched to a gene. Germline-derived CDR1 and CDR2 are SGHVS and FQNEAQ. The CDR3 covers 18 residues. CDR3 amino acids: CASSLSSGGESNTGELFF. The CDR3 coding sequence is TGTGCCAGCAGCTTAAGTAGCGGGGGGGAATCGAACACCGGGGAGCTGTTTTTT.

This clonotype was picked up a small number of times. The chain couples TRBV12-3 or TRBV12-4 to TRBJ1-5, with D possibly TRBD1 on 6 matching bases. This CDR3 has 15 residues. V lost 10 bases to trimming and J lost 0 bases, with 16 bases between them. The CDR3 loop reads CATSPGGGSNQPQHF. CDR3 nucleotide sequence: TGTGCCACCTCTCCGGGGGGCGGTAGCAATCAGCCCCAGCATTTT.

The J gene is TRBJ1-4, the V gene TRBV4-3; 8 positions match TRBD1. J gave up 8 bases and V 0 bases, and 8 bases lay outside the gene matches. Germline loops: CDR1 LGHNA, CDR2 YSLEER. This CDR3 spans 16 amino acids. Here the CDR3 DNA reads TGCGCCAGCAGCCAAGATATCGCGACAGGGGCAGAAAAACTGTTTTTT. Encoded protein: CASSQDIATGAEKLFF.

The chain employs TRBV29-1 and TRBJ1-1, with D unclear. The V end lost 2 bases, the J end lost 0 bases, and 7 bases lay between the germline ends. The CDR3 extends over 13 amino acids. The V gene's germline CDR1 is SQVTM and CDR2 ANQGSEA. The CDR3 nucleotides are TGCAGCGTTGAACGGTTGATGAACACTGAAGCTTTCTTT. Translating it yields CSVERLMNTEAFF.

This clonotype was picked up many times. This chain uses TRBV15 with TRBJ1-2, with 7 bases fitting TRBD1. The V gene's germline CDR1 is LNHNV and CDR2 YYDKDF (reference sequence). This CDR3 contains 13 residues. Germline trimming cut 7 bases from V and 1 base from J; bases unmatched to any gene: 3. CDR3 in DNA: TGTGCCACCACACAGGGGTATAACTATGGCTACACCTTC. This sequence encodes CATTQGYNYGYTF.

The CDR3 nucleotides are TGTGCCACCAGCAGCACCGAAGAAAACACCGGGGAGCTGTTTTTT. Its protein product is CATSSTEENTGELFF. V and J are TRBV24-1 and TRBJ2-2; D not certain. Germline CDR1 and CDR2: KGHDR and SFDVKD. The CDR3 covers 15 residues. Trimming removed 7 bases from V and 2 bases from J, with 13 bases in between.

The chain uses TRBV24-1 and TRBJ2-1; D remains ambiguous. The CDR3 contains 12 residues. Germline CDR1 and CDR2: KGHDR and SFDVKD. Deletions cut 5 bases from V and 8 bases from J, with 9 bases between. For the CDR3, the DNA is TGTGCCACCAGTGCCAGATCCGATGAGCAGTTCTTC. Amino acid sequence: CATSARSDEQFF.

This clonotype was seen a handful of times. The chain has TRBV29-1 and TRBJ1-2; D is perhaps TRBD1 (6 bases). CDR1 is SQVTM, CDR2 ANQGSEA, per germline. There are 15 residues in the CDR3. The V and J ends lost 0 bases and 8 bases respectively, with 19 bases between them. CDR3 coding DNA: TGCAGCGTTGAAGATAAGGGGGGCCCCACGCGGGGCTACACCTTC. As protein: CSVEDKGGPTRGYTF.

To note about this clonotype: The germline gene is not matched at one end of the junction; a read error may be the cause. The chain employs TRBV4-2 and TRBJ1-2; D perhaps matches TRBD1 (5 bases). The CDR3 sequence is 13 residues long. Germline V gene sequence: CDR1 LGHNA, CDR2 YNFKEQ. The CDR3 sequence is CACRTGVDYGYTF. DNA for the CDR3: TGTGCCTGCAGAACGGGGGTCGACTATGGCTACACCTTC.

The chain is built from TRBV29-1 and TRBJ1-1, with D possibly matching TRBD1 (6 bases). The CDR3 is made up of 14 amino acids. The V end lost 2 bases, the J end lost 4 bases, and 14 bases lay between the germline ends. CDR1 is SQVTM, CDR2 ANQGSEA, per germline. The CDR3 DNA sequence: TGCAGCGTTGAACGGGGGCTGGGTGGCACTGAAGCTTTCTTT. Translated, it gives CSVERGLGGTEAFF.

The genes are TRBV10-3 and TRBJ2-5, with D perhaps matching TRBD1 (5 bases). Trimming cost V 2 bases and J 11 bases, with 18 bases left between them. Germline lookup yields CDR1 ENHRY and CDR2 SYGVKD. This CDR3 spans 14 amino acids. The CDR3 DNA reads TGTGCCATCAGTGAGAGGGGCAGAAAGAATGAGCAGTACTTC. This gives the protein CAISERGRKNEQYF.

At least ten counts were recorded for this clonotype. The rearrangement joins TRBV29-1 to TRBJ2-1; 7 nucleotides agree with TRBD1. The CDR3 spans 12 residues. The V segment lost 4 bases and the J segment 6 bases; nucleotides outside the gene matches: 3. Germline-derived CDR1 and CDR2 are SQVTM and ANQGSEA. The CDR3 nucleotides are TGCAGCGTTGGAGGGGGCCTCAATGAGCAGTTCTTC. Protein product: CSVGGGLNEQFF.

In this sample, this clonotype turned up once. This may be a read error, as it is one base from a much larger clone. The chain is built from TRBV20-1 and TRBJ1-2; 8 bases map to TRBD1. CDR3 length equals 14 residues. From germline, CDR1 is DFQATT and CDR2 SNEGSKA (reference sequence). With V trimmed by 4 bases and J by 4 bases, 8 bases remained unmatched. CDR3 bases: TGCAGTGCTAAGGGACAGGCACTATGCTATGGCTACACCTTC. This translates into CSAKGQALCYGYTF.

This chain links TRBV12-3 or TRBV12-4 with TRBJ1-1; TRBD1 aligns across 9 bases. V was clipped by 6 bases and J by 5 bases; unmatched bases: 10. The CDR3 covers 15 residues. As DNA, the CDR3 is TGTGCCAGCAGGGGATCGGACAGGGGAAGAACTGAAGCTTTCTTT. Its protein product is CASRGSDRGRTEAFF.

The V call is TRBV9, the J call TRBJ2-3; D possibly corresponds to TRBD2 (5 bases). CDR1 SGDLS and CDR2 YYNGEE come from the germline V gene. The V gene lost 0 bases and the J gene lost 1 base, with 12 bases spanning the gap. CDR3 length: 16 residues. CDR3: CASSVAPSPGTDTQYF. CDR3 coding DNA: TGTGCCAGCAGCGTAGCTCCTAGCCCAGGCACAGATACGCAGTATTTT.

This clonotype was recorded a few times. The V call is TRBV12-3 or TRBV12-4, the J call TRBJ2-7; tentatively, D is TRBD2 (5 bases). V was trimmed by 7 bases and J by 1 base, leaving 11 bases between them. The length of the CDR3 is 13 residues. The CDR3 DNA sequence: TGTGCCAGCACCCGGACTGATTCCTACGAGCAGTACTTC. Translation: CASTRTDSYEQYF.

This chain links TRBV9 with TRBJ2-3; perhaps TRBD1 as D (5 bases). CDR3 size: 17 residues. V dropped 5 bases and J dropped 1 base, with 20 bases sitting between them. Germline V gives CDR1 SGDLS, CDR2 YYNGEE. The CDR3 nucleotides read TGTGCCAGCAGACCCACACAGGCGACCGAAGGCACAGATACGCAGTATTTT. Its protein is CASRPTQATEGTDTQYF.

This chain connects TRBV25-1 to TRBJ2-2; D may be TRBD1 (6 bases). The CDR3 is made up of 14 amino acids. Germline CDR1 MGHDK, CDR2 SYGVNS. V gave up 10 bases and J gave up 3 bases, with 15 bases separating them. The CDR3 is CATLSGAYTGELFF. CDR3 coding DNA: TGTGCCACCCTATCAGGGGCGTACACCGGGGAGCTGTTTTTT.